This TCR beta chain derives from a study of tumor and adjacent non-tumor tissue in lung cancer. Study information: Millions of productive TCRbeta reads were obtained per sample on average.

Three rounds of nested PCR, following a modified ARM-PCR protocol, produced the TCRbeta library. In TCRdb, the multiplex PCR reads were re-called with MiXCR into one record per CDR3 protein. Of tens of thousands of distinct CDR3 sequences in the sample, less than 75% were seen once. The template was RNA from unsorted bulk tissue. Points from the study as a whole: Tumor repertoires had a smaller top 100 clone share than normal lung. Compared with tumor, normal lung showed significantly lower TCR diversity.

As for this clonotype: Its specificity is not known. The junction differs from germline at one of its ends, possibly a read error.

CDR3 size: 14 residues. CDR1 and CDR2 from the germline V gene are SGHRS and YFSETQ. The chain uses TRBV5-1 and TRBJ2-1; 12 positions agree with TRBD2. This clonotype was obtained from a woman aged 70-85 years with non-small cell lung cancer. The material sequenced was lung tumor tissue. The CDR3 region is CAISLAGGNNEQFF. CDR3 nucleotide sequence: TGCGCCATCAGCCTAGCGGGAGGGAACAATGAGCAGTTCTTC.